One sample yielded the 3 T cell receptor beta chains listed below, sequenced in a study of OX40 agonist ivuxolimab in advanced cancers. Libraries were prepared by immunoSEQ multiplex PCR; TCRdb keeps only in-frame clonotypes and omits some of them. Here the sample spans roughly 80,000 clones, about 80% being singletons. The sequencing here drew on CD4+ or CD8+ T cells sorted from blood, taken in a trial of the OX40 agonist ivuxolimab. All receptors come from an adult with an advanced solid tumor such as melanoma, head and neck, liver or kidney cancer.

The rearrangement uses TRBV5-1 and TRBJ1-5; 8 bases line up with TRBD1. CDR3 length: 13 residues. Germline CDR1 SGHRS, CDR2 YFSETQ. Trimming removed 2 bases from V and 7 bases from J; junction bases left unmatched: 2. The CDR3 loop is CASSLTGGQPQHF. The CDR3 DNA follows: TGCGCCAGCAGCTTAACAGGGGGGCAGCCCCAGCATTTT.

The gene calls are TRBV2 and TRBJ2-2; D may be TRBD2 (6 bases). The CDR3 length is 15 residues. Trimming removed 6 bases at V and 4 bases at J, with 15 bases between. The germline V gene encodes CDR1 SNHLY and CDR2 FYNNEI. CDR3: CASRARLVRTGELFF. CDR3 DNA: TGTGCCAGCAGAGCCAGACTAGTGCGCACCGGGGAGCTGTTTTTT.

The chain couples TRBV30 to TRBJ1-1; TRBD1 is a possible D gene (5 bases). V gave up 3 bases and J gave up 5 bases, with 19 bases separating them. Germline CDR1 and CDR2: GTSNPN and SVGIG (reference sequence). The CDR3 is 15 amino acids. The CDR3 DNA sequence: TGTGCCTGGAGAGACCCCCGACATGAGGGGACTGAAGCTTTCTTT. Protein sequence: CAWRDPRHEGTEAFF.